The clone carrying this T cell receptor beta chain occurred many times. CDR1 is SGHAT, CDR2 FQNNGV, per germline. Trimming left V 5 bases short and J 4 bases short, with 15 bases between. The CDR3 sequence is 14 residues long. The entry originates in a study of T cells in Graves' hyperthyroidism and ophthalmopathy. Amplified TCR beta CDR3 regions came from RNA transcripts. In the first-round RT-PCR of the TCR CDR3, the HTBI primer set was used. TCRdb re-derived calls from the multiplex PCR reads in MiXCR, one entry per CDR3 protein. This table holds 490,000 or so distinct CDR3 sequences, roughly a sixth found once.

The J gene is TRBJ2-7, the V gene TRBV11-2; TRBD1 might be the D (5 bases). The sequence came from a woman in her 30s with Graves' ophthalmopathy. Sequencing was done on a sample of blood. The CDR3 reads CASSPLPGLYEQYF. The CDR3 nucleotides are TGTGCCAGCAGCCCCCTCCCAGGGTTGTACGAGCAGTACTTC.